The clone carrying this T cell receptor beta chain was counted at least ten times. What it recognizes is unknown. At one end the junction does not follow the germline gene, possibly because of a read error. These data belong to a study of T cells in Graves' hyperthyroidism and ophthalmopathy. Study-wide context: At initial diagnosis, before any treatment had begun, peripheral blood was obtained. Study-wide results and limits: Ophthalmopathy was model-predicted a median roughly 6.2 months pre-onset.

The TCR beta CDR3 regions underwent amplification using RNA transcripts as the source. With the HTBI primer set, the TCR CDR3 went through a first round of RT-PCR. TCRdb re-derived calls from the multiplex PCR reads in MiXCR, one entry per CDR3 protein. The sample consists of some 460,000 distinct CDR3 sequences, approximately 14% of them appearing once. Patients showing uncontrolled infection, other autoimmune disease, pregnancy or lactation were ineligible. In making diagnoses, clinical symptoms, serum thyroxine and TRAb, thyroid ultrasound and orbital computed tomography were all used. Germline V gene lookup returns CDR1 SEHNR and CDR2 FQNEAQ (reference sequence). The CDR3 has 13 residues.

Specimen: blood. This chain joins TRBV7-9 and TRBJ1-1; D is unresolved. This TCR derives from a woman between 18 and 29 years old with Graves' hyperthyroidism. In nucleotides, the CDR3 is TGTGCCAGCAACTTAGACAAGAACACTGAAGCTTTCTTT. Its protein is CASNLDKNTEAFF.